This T cell receptor (beta chain) came from a study of breast tumors, draining lymph nodes, adjacent tissues. TCRdb processed the multiplex PCR reads anew with MiXCR; each CDR3 protein has one entry. The data contain 150,000 to 250,000 distinct CDR3 sequences, roughly 31% of them singletons. Study observations and caveats: Compared with lymph nodes, tumors were less diverse; compared with nontumor tissue, more.

Germline V gene lookup returns CDR1 SGDLS and CDR2 YYNGEE. Trimming cost V 0 bases and J 3 bases, with 18 bases left between them. CDR3 length equals 17 residues. Breast cancer patients provided tissue from their axillary draining lymph nodes. This clonotype showed up many times. The antigen is not known. The V and J genes are TRBV9 and TRBJ1-2; D unresolved. Sequences were obtained from axillary lymph node tissue. The receptor's source is a female donor with breast cancer. Some clones in this sample may be carry-over from other donors' samples. CDR3 protein: CASSVEILGLGDYGYTF. As DNA, the CDR3 is TGTGCCAGCAGCGTAGAAATTTTGGGTCTAGGCGACTATGGCTACACCTTC.